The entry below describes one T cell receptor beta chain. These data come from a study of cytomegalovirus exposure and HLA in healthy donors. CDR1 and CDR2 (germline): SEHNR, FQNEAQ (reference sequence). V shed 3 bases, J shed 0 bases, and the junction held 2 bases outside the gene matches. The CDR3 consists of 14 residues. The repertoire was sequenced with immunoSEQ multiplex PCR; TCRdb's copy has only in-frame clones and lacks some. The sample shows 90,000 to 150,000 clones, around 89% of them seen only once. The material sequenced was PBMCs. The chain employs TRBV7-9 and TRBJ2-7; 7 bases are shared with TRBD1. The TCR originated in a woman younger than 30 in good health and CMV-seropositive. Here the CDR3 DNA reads TGTGCCAGCAGCTTCGGGACAGACTCCTACGAGCAGTACTTC. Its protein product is CASSFGTDSYEQYF.